This T cell receptor (beta chain) was identified in a study of neoadjuvant anti-PD-1 for oral cavity cancer. Background on the study: Patients mostly received three to four biweekly nivolumab doses at 3 mg/kg before surgery. Findings of the study overall: Treg/Th17 ratio rose with pretreatment blood and fell with post-treatment tumor TCRbeta clonality.

Time point noted: after neoadjuvant nivolumab, at surgical resection. Patients were newly diagnosed with stage II-IVA oral cavity squamous cell carcinoma without prior systemic or radiation treatment. This clone was detected a few times. Antigen specificity is unknown. Trimming left V 0 bases short and J 6 bases short, with 15 bases between. Germline lookup yields CDR1 MNHNS and CDR2 SASEGT. CDR3 size: 15 residues. Blood libraries mostly used 400 to 500 ng genomic DNA, six replicates each. TCRdb's copy holds only in-frame clones and misses some; the assay was immunoSEQ multiplex PCR. The profile shows over 60,000 clones, about 86% of them singletons.

The V gene is TRBV6-1, the J gene TRBJ2-7; possible D gene TRBD2, 6 bases. This clonotype was sampled from a person aged 40-85 years with oral cavity squamous cell carcinoma. The source was PBMCs, collected after nivolumab (anti-PD-1) treatment. In DNA form, the CDR3 reads TGTGCCAGCAGTGAAGCGGGTGAAGTTAGCGGCGAGCAGTACTTC. This translates into CASSEAGEVSGEQYF.